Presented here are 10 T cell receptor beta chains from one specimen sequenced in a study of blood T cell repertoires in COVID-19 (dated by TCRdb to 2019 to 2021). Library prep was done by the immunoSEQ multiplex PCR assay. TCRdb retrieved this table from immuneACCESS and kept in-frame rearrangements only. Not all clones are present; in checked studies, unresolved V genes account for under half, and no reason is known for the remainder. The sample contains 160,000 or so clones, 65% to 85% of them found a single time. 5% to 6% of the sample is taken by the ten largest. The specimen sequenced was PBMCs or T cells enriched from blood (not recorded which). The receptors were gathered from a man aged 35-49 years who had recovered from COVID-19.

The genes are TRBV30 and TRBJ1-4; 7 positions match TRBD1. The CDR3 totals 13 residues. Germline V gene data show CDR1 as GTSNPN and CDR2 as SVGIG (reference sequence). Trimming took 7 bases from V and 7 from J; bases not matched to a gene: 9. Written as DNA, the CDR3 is TGTGCCTCGACCAGGGGGAGTGGTGAAAAACTGTTTTTT. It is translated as CASTRGSGEKLFF.

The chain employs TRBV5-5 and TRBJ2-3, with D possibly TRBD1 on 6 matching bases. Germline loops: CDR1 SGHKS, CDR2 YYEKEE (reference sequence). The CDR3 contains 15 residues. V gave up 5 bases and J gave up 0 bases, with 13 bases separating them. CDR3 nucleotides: TGTGCCAGCAGACAGGGACCTATAAGCACAGATACGCAGTATTTT. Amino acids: CASRQGPISTDTQYF.

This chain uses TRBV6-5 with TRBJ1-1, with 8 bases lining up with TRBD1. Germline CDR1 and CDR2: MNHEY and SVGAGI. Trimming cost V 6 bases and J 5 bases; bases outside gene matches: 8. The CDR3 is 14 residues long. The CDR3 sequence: CASSRDRGGTEAFF. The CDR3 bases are TGTGCCAGCAGCCGAGACAGGGGTGGGACTGAAGCTTTCTTT.

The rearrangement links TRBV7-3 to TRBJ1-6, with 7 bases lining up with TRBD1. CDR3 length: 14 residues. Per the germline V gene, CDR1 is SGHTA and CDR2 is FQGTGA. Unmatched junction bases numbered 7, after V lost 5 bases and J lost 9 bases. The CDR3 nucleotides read TGTGCCAGCAGCCCCACAGGGGTGCCTTCACCCCTCCACTTT. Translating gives CASSPTGVPSPLHF.

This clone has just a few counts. The CDR3 sequence is CATSRDRPPGGLGWTQYF. The CDR3 region has the DNA TGTGCCACCAGCAGAGATAGGCCACCCGGGGGACTCGGGTGGACCCAGTACTTC. The J gene is TRBJ2-5, the V gene TRBV15, with a possible D match to TRBD2 (6 bases). V lost 0 bases and J lost 7, with 24 bases in between. CDR3 length equals 18 residues. Germline V lookup: CDR1 LNHNV, CDR2 YYDKDF (reference sequence).

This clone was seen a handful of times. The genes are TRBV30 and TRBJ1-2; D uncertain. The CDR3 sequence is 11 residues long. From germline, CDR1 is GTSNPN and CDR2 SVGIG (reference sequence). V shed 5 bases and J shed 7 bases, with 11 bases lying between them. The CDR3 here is CAWEKPGGYTF. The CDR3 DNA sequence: TGTGCCTGGGAGAAGCCTGGTGGCTACACCTTC.

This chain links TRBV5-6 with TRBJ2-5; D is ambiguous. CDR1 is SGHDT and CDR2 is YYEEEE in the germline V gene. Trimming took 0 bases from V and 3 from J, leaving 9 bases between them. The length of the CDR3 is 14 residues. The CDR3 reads CASSLDGRKETQYF. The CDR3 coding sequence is TGTGCCAGCAGCTTGGACGGCAGGAAAGAGACCCAGTACTTC.

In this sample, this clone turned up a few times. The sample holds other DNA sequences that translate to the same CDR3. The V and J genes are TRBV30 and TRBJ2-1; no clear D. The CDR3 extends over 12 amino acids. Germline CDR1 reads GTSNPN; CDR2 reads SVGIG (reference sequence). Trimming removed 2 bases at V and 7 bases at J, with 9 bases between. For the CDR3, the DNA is TGTGCCTGGAGTCGGCAGGTGAATGAGCAGTTCTTC. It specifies CAWSRQVNEQFF.

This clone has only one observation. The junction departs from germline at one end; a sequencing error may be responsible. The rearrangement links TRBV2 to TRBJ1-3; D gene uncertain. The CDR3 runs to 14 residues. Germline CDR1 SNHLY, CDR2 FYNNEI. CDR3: CASSEDRLPGTVGF. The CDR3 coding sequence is TGTGCCAGCAGTGAAGACCGCTTACCCGGAACAGTCGGCTTT. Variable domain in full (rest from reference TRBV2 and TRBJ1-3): EPEVTQTPSHQVTQMGQEVILRCVPISNHLYFYWYRQILGQKVEFLVSFYNNEISEKSEIFDDQFSVERPDGSNFTLKIRSTKLEDSAMYFCASSEDRLPGTVGFGEGSWLTVV.

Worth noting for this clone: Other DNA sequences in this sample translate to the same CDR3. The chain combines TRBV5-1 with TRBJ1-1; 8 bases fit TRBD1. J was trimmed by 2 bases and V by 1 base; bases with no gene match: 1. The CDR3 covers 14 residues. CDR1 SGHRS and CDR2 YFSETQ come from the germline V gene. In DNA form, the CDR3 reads TGCGCCAGCAGCTTGACAGGGGGAAACACTGAAGCTTTCTTT. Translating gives CASSLTGGNTEAFF.